This T cell receptor beta chain originates from a study of blood T cell repertoires in COVID-19. Across the study: Sites across the United States, Italy and Spain contributed samples from acute and convalescent COVID-19. PBMCs, B-cell-depleted T cells, or T cells were the source of the cDNA or gDNA that made up the material.

Original handling: Nucleated cell number was recorded as an estimate derived from reference gene primer amplification. Method: immunoSEQ multiplex PCR; TCRdb's copy keeps in-frame clones and lacks some. V, J and clone size are taken as reported in that table, and D and trimming were inferred from the DNA itself. The table includes about 83,000 clones, approximately 80% detected once. The table lists this clone with a count of one. Source material: peripheral blood. The TCR sequence derives from a woman over 75 with acute or convalescent COVID-19.

This CDR3 reads CASSLGDSSYGYTF. The CDR3 DNA reads as TGTGCCAGCAGCCTCGGGGACAGTAGCTATGGCTACACCTTC. The V and J genes are TRBV28 and TRBJ1-2, with 7 bases aligning to TRBD1. Germline lookup yields CDR1 MDHEN and CDR2 SYDVKM. This CDR3 is 14 amino acids long. Germline trimming cut 6 bases from V and 4 bases from J; bases unmatched to any gene: 8.